This T cell receptor beta chain was documented in a study of lymphopenia after photon versus proton radiotherapy. Study-level results: A bigger post-nadir fall in TCR diversity correlated inversely with survival time in deceased patients.

Germline assignment: CDR1 LGHNA and CDR2 YSLEER. V was cut by 1 base and J by 2 bases, with 13 bases left in between. This CDR3 has 16 amino acids. This clone was counted a single time. Its matching antigen is unknown. Here immunoSEQ multiplex PCR was the method, and the copy in TCRdb shows in-frame clones only, minus some. The sample includes about 30,000 clones, 94% of them seen just once. This clonotype originated in a woman aged 45-65 years with cholangiocarcinoma. This rearrangement joins TRBV4-3 to TRBJ2-3, with D tentatively TRBD1 or TRBD2 (5 bases each). The sequences come from peripheral blood, collected from a patient treated with photon-based radiotherapy. CDR3: CASSQGSRGYTDTQYF. Written as DNA, the CDR3 is TGCGCCAGCAGCCAAGGCTCCCGGGGCTACACAGATACGCAGTATTTT.